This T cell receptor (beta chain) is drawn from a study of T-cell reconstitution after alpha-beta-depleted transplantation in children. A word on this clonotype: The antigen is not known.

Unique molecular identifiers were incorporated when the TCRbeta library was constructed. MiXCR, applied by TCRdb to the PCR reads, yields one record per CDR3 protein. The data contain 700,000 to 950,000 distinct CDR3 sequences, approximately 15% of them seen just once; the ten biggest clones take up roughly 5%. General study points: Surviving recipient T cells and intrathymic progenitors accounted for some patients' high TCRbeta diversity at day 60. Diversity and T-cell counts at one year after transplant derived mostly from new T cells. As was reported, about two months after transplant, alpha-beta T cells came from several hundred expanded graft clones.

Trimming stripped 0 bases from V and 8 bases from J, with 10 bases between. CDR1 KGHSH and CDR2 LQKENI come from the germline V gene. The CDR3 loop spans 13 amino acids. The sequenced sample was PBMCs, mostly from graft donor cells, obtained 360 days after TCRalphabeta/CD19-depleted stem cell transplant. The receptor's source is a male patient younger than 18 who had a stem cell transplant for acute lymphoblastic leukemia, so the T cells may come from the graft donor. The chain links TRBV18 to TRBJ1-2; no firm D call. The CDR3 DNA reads TGTGCCAGCTCACCACCTCTGGCGGGGGGCTACACCTTC. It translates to CASSPPLAGGYTF.